The sequence of this T cell receptor (beta chain) was determined in a study of blood T cells in healthy people across ages. Overall study results and limits: Higher diversity, along with more naive CD4+ cells, distinguished long-lived donors from aged donors. Donor CMV infection status was unknown, possibly confounding age-related changes in expanded clonotypes.

This clonotype has only a few counts. What it binds is unknown. Germline V gene data show CDR1 as MNHEY and CDR2 as SVGAGI. Trimming took 7 bases from V and 9 from J; bases not matched to a gene: 8. This CDR3 has 14 residues. Alongside a J-beta primer mix, a sample-barcoded 5' primer served in a second PCR lasting roughly 7 to 12 cycles. Using its own MiXCR run on the 5' RACE reads, TCRdb lists one record per CDR3 protein. The sample consists of under 2,000,000 distinct CDR3 sequences, roughly 52% of them appearing once. There were healthy Caucasian individuals from Russia, aged 6 to 90, serving as donors.

The receptor's source is a middle-aged woman in good health. Sequencing input: blood. The chain joins TRBV6-5 to TRBJ2-1; 11 bases match TRBD2. Here the CDR3 DNA reads TGTGCCAGCAACATAGCGGGGGGGCCCGTTGAGCAGTTCTTC. The encoded protein is CASNIAGGPVEQFF.